The present T cell receptor (beta chain) was sequenced within a study of T cells after yellow fever vaccination. Whole-study results and caveats: Contamination by abundant bulk-population clonotypes could be present in FACS-sorted repertoires. Almost all vaccine-responding clonotypes escaped detection in sorted memory subsets on day 0.

This CDR3 contains 13 residues. The V gene's germline CDR1 is SQVTM and CDR2 ANQGSEA. Trimming took 7 bases from V and 2 from J; bases not matched to a gene: 5. Via MiXCR, TCRdb re-called the 5' RACE reads, giving one row per CDR3 protein. In the table there are about 12,000 distinct CDR3 sequences, 5.8% of which are singletons. This clonotype was recorded many times. The V and J genes are TRBV29-1 and TRBJ2-3; 8 bases map to TRBD1. The material was PBMCs, either bulk or a sorted T-cell subset (CD4+, CD8+, memory, or dextramer-sorted; not recorded which), obtained on the day of the yellow fever booster vaccination. The TCR originated in a man aged 25-45 years who received the YFV17D yellow fever vaccine. In nucleotides, the CDR3 is TGCAGCGGGACAGGGCACAACACAGATACGCAGTATTTT. This codes for CSGTGHNTDTQYF.